These 7 T cell receptor beta chains originate from one sample sequenced in a study of blood T cell repertoires in COVID-19. TCRdb's table, derived via immunoSEQ multiplex PCR, lists solely in-frame clones and lacks some. The sample has fewer than 300,000 clones, over 75% seen once; the top ten hold 1.1%. The sequencing input was PBMCs or T cells enriched from blood (not recorded which). These receptors all come from a woman in her twenties or thirties who had recovered from COVID-19.

This chain links TRBV3-1 (or the pseudogene TRBV3-2) with TRBJ1-3; D unresolved. Trimming removed 5 bases at V and 0 bases at J, with 11 bases between. CDR3 size: 15 residues. Germline values: CDR1 LGHDT, CDR2 YNNKEL (reference sequence). The CDR3, as DNA: TGTGCCAGCAGCATTGACACCGTCTCTGGAAACACCATATATTTT. Its protein is CASSIDTVSGNTIYF.

The chain is built from TRBV2 and TRBJ1-4; TRBD1 might be the D (6 bases). The germline CDR1 and CDR2 sequences are SNHLY and FYNNEI. CDR3 length: 17 amino acids. Trimming cost V 2 bases and J 5 bases, with 18 bases left between them. CDR3 DNA: TGTGCCAGCAGTGAACCCTACGGGAGGGGGGGAAATGAAAAACTGTTTTTT. It is translated as CASSEPYGRGGNEKLFF.

This clone was picked up one time. V is TRBV9 and J is TRBJ1-3; TRBD1 agrees at 7 bases. CDR1 is SGDLS, CDR2 YYNGEE, per germline. With 3 bases clipped from V and 0 bases from J, the junction kept 3 bases outside the gene matches. The CDR3 length is 15 residues. The CDR3 spells CASSATGSSGNTIYF. DNA for the CDR3: TGTGCCAGCAGCGCGACAGGGTCCTCTGGAAACACCATATATTTT.

The rearrangement uses TRBV30 and TRBJ2-5; tentative D call: TRBD2 (7 bases). V lost 4 bases and J lost 5, with 11 bases in between. The CDR3 runs to 12 residues. Germline CDR1 and CDR2: GTSNPN and SVGIG (reference sequence). The CDR3 loop reads CAWNGGHETQYF. The CDR3 nucleotides read TGTGCCTGGAACGGGGGGCACGAGACCCAGTACTTC. The whole variable domain, remainder taken from reference TRBV30 and TRBJ2-5, is SQTIHQWPATLVQPVGSPLSLECTVEGTSNPNLYWYRQAAGRGLQLLFYSVGIGQISSEVPQNLSASRPQDRQFILSSKKLLLSDSGFYLCAWNGGHETQYFGPGTRLLVL.

This rearrangement joins TRBV18 to TRBJ1-5; D is possibly TRBD1 (5 bases). The CDR3 spans 16 residues. Trimming took 3 bases from V and 3 from J, leaving 15 bases between them. Germline values: CDR1 KGHSH, CDR2 LQKENI. CDR3 sequence: CASSPPLGGYNQPQHF. The CDR3 coding sequence is TGTGCCAGCTCACCCCCCCTGGGGGGGTACAATCAGCCCCAGCATTTT.

V is TRBV5-4 and J is TRBJ2-5; 8 bases map to TRBD2. This CDR3 is built from 16 residues. In germline, CDR1 is SGHNT, CDR2 YYREEE (reference sequence). V shed 0 bases and J 1 base; nucleotides not matched to a gene: 5. CDR3 in amino acids: CASSLALGLGQETQYF. The CDR3 DNA reads TGTGCCAGCAGCTTGGCTCTGGGACTAGGCCAAGAGACCCAGTACTTC.

The chain couples TRBV27 to TRBJ1-2, with D maybe TRBD1 (5 bases). This CDR3 region has 14 residues. Germline V gene lookup returns CDR1 MNHEY and CDR2 SMNVEV (reference sequence). V was trimmed by 5 bases and J by 3 bases, leaving 13 bases between them. The CDR3 loop reads CASSPGLGDYGYTF. In DNA form, the CDR3 reads TGTGCCAGCAGTCCGGGACTGGGGGACTATGGCTACACCTTC.